Listed below are T cell receptor beta chains from one sample, sequenced in a study of cytotoxic CD8 clonotypes in ibrutinib-treated CLL. Profiled with immunoSEQ multiplex PCR; TCRdb holds only in-frame clones, not every one. The table shows under 75,000 clones, with about 65% occurring only once. This specimen was PBMCs, taken after 12 months of ibrutinib treatment. These receptors all come from a human donor with chronic lymphocytic leukemia. CDR3s include the opening cysteine and the closing phenylalanine or tryptophan. D genes are given only for firm matches. Part of the rows lack a size; the others show once, few, many or a class for expanded clones.

V gene	J gene	D gene	clone size	CDR3 DNA	CDR3 protein
TRBV29-1	TRBJ2-7	TRBD2	.	TGCAGCGTTTGGACTAGCGGACCCTACGAGCAGTACTTC	CSVWTSGPYEQYF
TRBV5-1	TRBJ2-7	.	.	TGCGCCAGCAGCTTGGGCAGGGGCGGCTACGAGCAGTACTTC	CASSLGRGGYEQYF
TRBV10-3	TRBJ2-1	TRBD2	few	TGTGCCACTCAACTAGCGGGAGGCAATGAGCAGTTCTTC	CATQLAGGNEQFF
TRBV5-6	TRBJ2-6	.	.	TGTGCCAGCAGCTTGGCAGGCTCTGGGGCCAACGTCCTGACTTTC	CASSLAGSGANVLTF
TRBV4-3	TRBJ2-2	.	once	TGCGCCAGCAGCCAAGAGTTTGGCTATGGGGCGGCAAACGCCGGGGAGCTGTTTTTT	CASSQEFGYGAANAGELFF
TRBV28	TRBJ2-7	.	.	TGTGCCAGCGCTCCTAGTAGGACCGAGCAGTACTTC	CASAPSRTEQYF
TRBV19	TRBJ2-7	.	.	TGTGCCAGTAGTATCGGATCAAATTCCCCCTACGAGCAGTACTTC	CASSIGSNSPYEQYF
TRBV4-1	TRBJ2-3	TRBD2	.	TGCGCCAGCAGCCAGGCCGTGGGACTAGCGGGAGCCCGCACAGATACGCAGTATTTT	CASSQAVGLAGARTDTQYF
TRBV9	TRBJ2-7	TRBD2	.	TGTGCCAGCAGCGTAGCGACTAGCAGCTACGAGCAGTACTTC	CASSVATSSYEQYF
TRBV5-1	TRBJ2-2	.	.	TGCGCCAGCAGCCCCGACTCCATCGGGGAGCTGTTTTTT	CASSPDSIGELFF
TRBV9	TRBJ2-1	TRBD2	.	TGTGCCAGCAGCCTAACCGGGACTAGCGGGAGCGGGTCCTACAATGAGCAGTTCTTC	CASSLTGTSGSGSYNEQFF
TRBV27	TRBJ1-1	.	.	TGTGCCAGCAGTTCGGGGACGAGGGTGGGCACTGAAGCTTTCTTT	CASSSGTRVGTEAFF
TRBV29-1	TRBJ2-7	TRBD1	.	TGCAGCGTTGAATCGGACAGGGGCTACGAGCAGTACTTC	CSVESDRGYEQYF